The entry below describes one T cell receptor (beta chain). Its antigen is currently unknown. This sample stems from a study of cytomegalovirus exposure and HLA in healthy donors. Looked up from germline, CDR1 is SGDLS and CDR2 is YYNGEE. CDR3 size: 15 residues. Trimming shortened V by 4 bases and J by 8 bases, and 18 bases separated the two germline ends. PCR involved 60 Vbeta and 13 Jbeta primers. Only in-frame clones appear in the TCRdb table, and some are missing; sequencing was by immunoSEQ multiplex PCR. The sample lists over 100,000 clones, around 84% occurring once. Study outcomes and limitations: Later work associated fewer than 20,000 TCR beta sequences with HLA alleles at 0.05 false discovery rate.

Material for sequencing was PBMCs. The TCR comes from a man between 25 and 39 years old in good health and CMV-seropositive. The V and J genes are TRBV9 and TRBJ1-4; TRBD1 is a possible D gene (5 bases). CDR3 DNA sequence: TGTGCCAGCAGCCTTTTCGCAGGGTCGGACGAAAAACTGTTTTTT. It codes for CASSLFAGSDEKLFF.